Following are 17 T cell receptor beta chains from one sample sequenced in a study of Ad26.COV2.S vaccination and SARS-CoV-2 variants. Generated by immunoSEQ multiplex PCR, the TCRdb table keeps only in-frame clones and is missing some. This sample has some 480,000 clones, with around 88% found just once. Indicated treatment: some 19 received Ad26.COV2.S at low or high dose, single or two shots; several received placebo; per-sample allocation not given. Sampling was done on day 63 after the first vaccine or placebo injection. Sequencing was performed on peripheral blood, taken in a trial of Ad26.COV2.S vaccine versus placebo. Receptors originate from a person between 18 and 65 years old who received the Ad26.COV2.S COVID-19 vaccine or a placebo.

The gene calls are TRBV3-1 (or the pseudogene TRBV3-2) and TRBJ2-7, with TRBD2 matching over 7 bases. The V segment lost 1 base and the J segment 3 bases; nucleotides outside the gene matches: 9. Germline assignment: CDR1 LGHDT and CDR2 YNNKEL (reference sequence). The CDR3 runs to 16 residues. CDR3 loop: CASSQGPQRDNYEQYF. In nucleotides, the CDR3 is TGTGCCAGCAGCCAAGGTCCCCAGCGGGATAACTACGAGCAGTACTTC.

This clone was picked up a small number of times. The chain carries TRBV18 and TRBJ2-1; 7 nucleotides line up with TRBD2. The CDR3 runs to 16 residues. V was pared by 5 bases and J by 8 bases, with 15 bases of the junction left unmatched. Looked up from germline, CDR1 is KGHSH and CDR2 is LQKENI. Here the CDR3 DNA reads TGTGCCAGCTCAACCGGCCGGCAGGCGGGAGCCGATGAGCAGTTCTTC. It encodes CASSTGRQAGADEQFF.

The CDR3 bases are TGCAGCGTTGTTGGTATAAAGACCTACGAGCAGTACTTC. Its translation is CSVVGIKTYEQYF. The V and J genes are TRBV29-1 and TRBJ2-7; unclear D gene. Trimming cost V 4 bases and J 2 bases, with 12 bases left between them. The length of the CDR3 is 13 residues. Germline V gene data show CDR1 as SQVTM and CDR2 as ANQGSEA.

The chain couples TRBV28 to TRBJ2-7; D may be TRBD1 (5 bases). Looked up from germline, CDR1 is MDHEN and CDR2 is SYDVKM. V was pared by 11 bases and J by 5 bases, with 16 bases between. The CDR3 is 12 residues long. The CDR3 DNA reads TGTGCCCTAGGCGGACACCTCAACGAGCAGTACTTC. This codes for CALGGHLNEQYF.

CDR3 in amino acids: CAWKFGGNTDTQYF. For the CDR3, the DNA is TGTGCCTGGAAATTTGGGGGAAACACAGATACGCAGTATTTT. This chain uses TRBV30 with TRBJ2-3; D is possibly TRBD1 or TRBD2 (5 bases each). In germline, CDR1 is GTSNPN, CDR2 SVGIG (reference sequence). The V and J ends lost 4 bases and 2 bases respectively, with 13 bases between them. The CDR3 spans 14 residues.

The chain combines TRBV27 with TRBJ2-7; 11 bases map to TRBD2. The V segment lost 6 bases and the J segment 7 bases; nucleotides outside the gene matches: 14. The CDR3 is 16 amino acids. Germline lookup yields CDR1 MNHEY and CDR2 SMNVEV (reference sequence). CDR3 residues: CASSSPLAGVVGEQYF. CDR3 nucleotides: TGTGCCAGCAGCTCCCCACTAGCGGGAGTTGTTGGTGAGCAGTACTTC.

J is TRBJ1-1 and V is TRBV5-4, with D uncertain. The CDR3 spans 14 residues. Germline assignment: CDR1 SGHNT and CDR2 YYREEE (reference sequence). V was trimmed by 0 bases and J by 4 bases, leaving 10 bases between them. CDR3 residues: CASSLGARTTEAFF. CDR3 DNA sequence: TGTGCCAGCAGCTTGGGAGCCCGGACCACTGAAGCTTTCTTT.

This rearrangement joins TRBV28 to TRBJ2-1; perhaps TRBD2 as D (5 bases). Germline V gene data show CDR1 as MDHEN and CDR2 as SYDVKM. The V end was cut by 5 bases, the J end by 11 bases, with 13 bases between. This CDR3 spans 12 amino acids. CDR3 sequence (DNA): TGTGCCAGCAGTCAAGGCCTAGCAAAGCAGTTCTTC. Translated, it gives CASSQGLAKQFF. Based on the CDR3 plus reference TRBV28 and TRBJ2-1, the full variable domain is DVKVTQSSRYLVKRTGEKVFLECVQDMDHENMFWYRQDPGLGLRLIYFSYDVKMKEKGDIPEGYSVSREKKERFSLILESASTNQTSMYLCASSQGLAKQFFGPGTRLTVL.

The J gene is TRBJ1-1, the V gene TRBV9, with 7 bases lining up with TRBD1. This CDR3 spans 16 amino acids. CDR1 SGDLS and CDR2 YYNGEE come from the germline V gene. The ends lost 2 bases at V and 2 bases at J; junction bases unmatched: 9. CDR3 sequence (DNA): TGTGCCAGCAGCGTTGGGACAGACTTACTCAACACTGAAGCTTTCTTT. Residues: CASSVGTDLLNTEAFF. Looking up the rest from reference TRBV9 and TRBJ1-1 gives the full variable domain: DSGVTQTPKHLITATGQRVTLRCSPRSGDLSVYWYQQSLDQGLQFLIQYYNGEERAKGNILERFSAQQFPDLHSELNLSSLELGDSALYFCASSVGTDLLNTEAFFGQGTRLTVV.

V gene TRBV19 combines with J gene TRBJ1-4; TRBD1 agrees at 9 bases. The J segment lost 2 bases and the V segment lost 10 bases, leaving 5 bases of the junction unmatched. CDR3 size: 14 residues. CDR1 LNHDA and CDR2 SQIVND come from the germline V gene (reference sequence). The CDR3 region has the DNA TGTGCCACCCTCGACAGGGGGACTAATGAAAAACTGTTTTTT. Translated: CATLDRGTNEKLFF.

This clone was seen only a few times. The rearrangement uses TRBV30 and TRBJ1-2; weak D call: TRBD1 (6 bases). V dropped 7 bases and J dropped 4 bases, with 16 bases sitting between them. Germline lookup yields CDR1 GTSNPN and CDR2 SVGIG (reference sequence). The length of the CDR3 is 13 residues. The CDR3 sequence: CAYTDSFVYGYTF. The CDR3 DNA follows: TGTGCCTACACGGACAGTTTCGTCTATGGCTACACCTTC.

The gene calls are TRBV7-3 and TRBJ1-1; TRBD1 agrees at 8 bases. CDR1 and CDR2 from the germline V gene are SGHTA and FQGTGA. There are 13 residues in the CDR3. Trimming took 5 bases from V and 3 from J; bases not matched to a gene: 2. CDR3 coding DNA: TGTGCCAGCAGCCAGGACAGGGACACTGAAGCTTTCTTT. Protein sequence: CASSQDRDTEAFF.

The J gene is TRBJ2-7, the V gene TRBV6-2 or TRBV6-3; tentatively, D is TRBD2 (6 bases). The CDR3 sequence is 12 residues long. The germline CDR1 and CDR2 sequences are MNHEY and SVGEGT. V dropped 4 bases and J dropped 6 bases, with 10 bases sitting between them. In DNA, the CDR3 is TGTGCCAGCAGTTCGGAGGGAATCGAGCAGTACTTC. The encoded protein is CASSSEGIEQYF.

The chain employs TRBV2 and TRBJ2-7; D might be TRBD1 (5 bases). CDR3 size: 14 residues. Germline V gene sequence: CDR1 SNHLY, CDR2 FYNNEI. Trimming pared 8 bases from V and 4 bases from J, leaving 18 bases between. The CDR3 DNA follows: TGTGCCAGCCAAGGGGATGGGTTATCGTACGAGCAGTACTTC. This translates into CASQGDGLSYEQYF.

V and J are TRBV7-9 and TRBJ1-4; no clear D. The CDR3 totals 15 residues. Germline loops: CDR1 SEHNR, CDR2 FQNEAQ (reference sequence). V dropped 3 bases and J dropped 2 bases, with 10 bases sitting between them. The CDR3: CASSFEGRTNEKLFF. CDR3 DNA sequence: TGTGCCAGCAGCTTCGAAGGGAGGACTAATGAAAAACTGTTTTTT.

The J gene is TRBJ1-5, the V gene TRBV28, with no clear D. Trimming stripped 2 bases from V and 4 bases from J, with 6 bases between. CDR1 MDHEN and CDR2 SYDVKM come from the germline V gene. The CDR3 has 13 residues. The CDR3 DNA reads TGTGCCAGCAGTTTAGCGGGAAATCAGCCCCAGCATTTT. Amino acids: CASSLAGNQPQHF.

In DNA, the CDR3 is TGCGCCAGCAGCCAAGAGGTCGGCCGCACAGATACGCAGTATTTT. This translates into CASSQEVGRTDTQYF. This chain uses TRBV4-3 with TRBJ2-3; D call uncertain. This CDR3 comprises 15 residues. Germline V lookup: CDR1 LGHNA, CDR2 YSLEER. V was cut by 0 bases and J by 1 base, with 8 bases left in between.